The clone carrying this T cell receptor beta chain has a single count. What it binds is unknown. The data were obtained in a study of T cell responses to AZD1222 COVID-19 vaccine. Study as a whole: Second doses that came at about 4 or about 12 weeks were put together. Study results and caveats: The CD4 TCRs associated with vaccination extended across spike and predominated at 160-218 and 743-854. After two AZD1222 doses, spike-specific TCR breadth and depth rose versus day 0.

Trimming removed 4 bases from V and 5 bases from J, with 23 bases in between. This CDR3 has 17 residues. Germline V lookup: CDR1 SGHTA, CDR2 FQGNSA. The repertoire was sequenced with immunoSEQ multiplex PCR; TCRdb's copy has only in-frame clones and lacks some. This sample yields approximately 79,000 clones, of which roughly 90% are seen a single time; roughly a tenth belongs to the top ten. Material: peripheral blood, obtained on day 0 of AZD1222 vaccination. The chain links TRBV7-2 to TRBJ1-1; D may be TRBD1 (6 bases). The TCR was taken from an adult in good health. DNA of the CDR3: TGTGCCAGCAGCTCCGGTCAGGGGCCGCCGCTTTTTACTGAAGCTTTCTTT. Protein: CASSSGQGPPLFTEAFF.